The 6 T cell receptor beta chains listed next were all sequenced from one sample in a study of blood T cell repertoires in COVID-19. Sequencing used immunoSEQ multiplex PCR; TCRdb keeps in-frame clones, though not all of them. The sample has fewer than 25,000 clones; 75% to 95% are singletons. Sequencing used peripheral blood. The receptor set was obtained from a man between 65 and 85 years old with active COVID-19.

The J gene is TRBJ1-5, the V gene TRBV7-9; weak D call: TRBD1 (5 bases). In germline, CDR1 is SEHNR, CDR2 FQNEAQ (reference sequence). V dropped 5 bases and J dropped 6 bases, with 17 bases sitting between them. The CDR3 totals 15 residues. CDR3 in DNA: TGTGCCAGCAGCGCACGTGGGCAGGGAATTCAGCCCCAGCATTTT. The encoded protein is CASSARGQGIQPQHF.

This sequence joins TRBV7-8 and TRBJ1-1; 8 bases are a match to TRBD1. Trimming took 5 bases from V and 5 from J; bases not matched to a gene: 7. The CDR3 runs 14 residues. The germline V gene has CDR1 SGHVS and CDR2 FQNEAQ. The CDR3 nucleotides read TGTGCCAGCAGCCGGACAGGGATGGAAACTGAAGCTTTCTTT. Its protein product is CASSRTGMETEAFF.

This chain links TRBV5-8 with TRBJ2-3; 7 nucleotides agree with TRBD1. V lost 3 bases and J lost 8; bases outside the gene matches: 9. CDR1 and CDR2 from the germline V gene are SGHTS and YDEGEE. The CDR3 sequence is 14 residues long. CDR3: CASSSRQGAATQYF. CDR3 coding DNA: TGTGCCAGCAGCTCCCGACAGGGCGCTGCTACGCAGTATTTT. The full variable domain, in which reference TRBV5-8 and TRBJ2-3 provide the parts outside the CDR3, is EAGVTQSPTHLIKTRGQQATLRCSPISGHTSVYWYQQALGLGLQFLLWYDEGEERNRGNFPPRFSGRQFPNYSSELNVNALELEDSALYLCASSSRQGAATQYFGPGTRLTVL.

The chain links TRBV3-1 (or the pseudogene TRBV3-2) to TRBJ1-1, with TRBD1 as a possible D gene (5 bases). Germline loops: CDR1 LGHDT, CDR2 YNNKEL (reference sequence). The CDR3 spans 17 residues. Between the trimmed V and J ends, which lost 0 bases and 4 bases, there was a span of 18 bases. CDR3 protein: CASSQDNWVGASTEAFF. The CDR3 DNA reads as TGTGCCAGCAGCCAAGATAATTGGGTAGGGGCTTCCACTGAAGCTTTCTTT.

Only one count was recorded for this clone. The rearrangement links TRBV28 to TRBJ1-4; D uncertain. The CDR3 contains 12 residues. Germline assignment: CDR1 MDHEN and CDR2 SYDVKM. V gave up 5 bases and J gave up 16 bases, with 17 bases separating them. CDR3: CASSRTPGKGFF. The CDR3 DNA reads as TGTGCCAGCAGTCGTACCCCCGGGAAGGGGTTTTTT. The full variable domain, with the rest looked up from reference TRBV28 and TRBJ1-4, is DVKVTQSSRYLVKRTGEKVFLECVQDMDHENMFWYRQDPGLGLRLIYFSYDVKMKEKGDIPEGYSVSREKKERFSLILESASTNQTSMYLCASSRTPGKGFFGSGTQLSVL.

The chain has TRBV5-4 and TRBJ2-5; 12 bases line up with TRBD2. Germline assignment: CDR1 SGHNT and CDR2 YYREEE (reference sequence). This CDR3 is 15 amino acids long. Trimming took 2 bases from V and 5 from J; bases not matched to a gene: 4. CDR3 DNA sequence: TGTGCCAGCAGCTTACGGACTAGCGGGGTCGAGACCCAGTACTTC. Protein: CASSLRTSGVETQYF.